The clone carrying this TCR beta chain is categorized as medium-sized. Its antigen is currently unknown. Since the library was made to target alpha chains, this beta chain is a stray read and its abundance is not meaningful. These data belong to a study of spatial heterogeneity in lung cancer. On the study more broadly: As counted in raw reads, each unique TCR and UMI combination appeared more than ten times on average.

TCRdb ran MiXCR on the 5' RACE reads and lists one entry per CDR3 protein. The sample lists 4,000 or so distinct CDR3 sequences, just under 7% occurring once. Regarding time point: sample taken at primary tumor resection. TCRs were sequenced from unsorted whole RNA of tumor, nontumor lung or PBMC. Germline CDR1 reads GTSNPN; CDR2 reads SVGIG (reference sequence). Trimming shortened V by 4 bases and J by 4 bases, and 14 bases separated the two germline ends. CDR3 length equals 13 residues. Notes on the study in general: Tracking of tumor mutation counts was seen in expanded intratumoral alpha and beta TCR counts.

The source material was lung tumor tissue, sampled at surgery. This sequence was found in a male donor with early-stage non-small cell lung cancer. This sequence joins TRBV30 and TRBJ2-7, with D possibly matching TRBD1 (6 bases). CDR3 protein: CAWTGQLLYEQYF. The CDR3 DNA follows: TGTGCCTGGACCGGACAGTTACTTTACGAGCAGTACTTC.